A selection of T cell receptor beta chains follows, all from one sample in a study of shared clonotypes between healthy human individuals. Here immunoSEQ multiplex PCR was the method, and the copy in TCRdb shows in-frame clones only, minus some. The sample contains more than 1 million clones, approximately 80% of which appear only once. The material sequenced was memory CD4+ T cells from PBMCs. These TCRs come from a man between 18 and 35 years old in good health. Some clones in this sample may be carry-over from other donors' samples. The CDR3 runs from the conserved cysteine through the conserved F or W. A D gene is named only where the DNA matches it firmly. Where a row states a size, it is once, few, many or the class of an expanded clone; other rows omit it.

d_gene: NA
abundance: NA
j_gene: TRBJ2-2
v_gene: TRBV4-2
CDR3nt: TGTGCCAGCAGCCAAGCCCTCACAGCCGCCGGGGAGCTGTTTTTT
CDR3aa: CASSQALTAAGELFF

d_gene: TRBD2
abundance: few
j_gene: TRBJ2-1
v_gene: TRBV5-1
CDR3nt: TGCGCCAGCAGCCCGACTAGCGGGAGGGCCTGGGTCGTTTTCCAGTTCTTC
CDR3aa: CASSPTSGRAWVVFQFF

d_gene: TRBD1
abundance: NA
j_gene: TRBJ2-5
v_gene: TRBV5-4
CDR3nt: TGTGCCAGCACCAAGAACAGGGGTTTCGGGGAGACCCAGTACTTC
CDR3aa: CASTKNRGFGETQYF

d_gene: NA
abundance: NA
j_gene: TRBJ2-7
v_gene: TRBV14
CDR3nt: TGTGCCAGCAGCCAAGGTTCCGGCGACGAGCAGTACTTC
CDR3aa: CASSQGSGDEQYF

d_gene: NA
abundance: NA
j_gene: TRBJ2-4
v_gene: TRBV2
CDR3nt: TGTGCCAGCAGTGAAGAGGGACAAAAGGCGAACTTC
CDR3aa: CASSEEGQKANF

d_gene: NA
abundance: many
j_gene: TRBJ2-6
v_gene: TRBV27
CDR3nt: TGTGCCAGCAGCTCCGGGGGATACTCTGGGGCCAACGTCCTGACTTTC
CDR3aa: CASSSGGYSGANVLTF

d_gene: TRBD1
abundance: NA
j_gene: TRBJ2-1
v_gene: TRBV6-1
CDR3nt: TGTGCCAGCATCCGGGACAGGGCCCCCAATGAGCAGTTCTTC
CDR3aa: CASIRDRAPNEQFF

d_gene: TRBD2
abundance: NA
j_gene: TRBJ2-7
v_gene: TRBV11-2
CDR3nt: TGTGCCAGCAGCTTTCACCGGGAGGGTTACGAGCAGTACTTC
CDR3aa: CASSFHREGYEQYF

d_gene: NA
abundance: few
j_gene: TRBJ1-5
v_gene: TRBV30
CDR3nt: TGTGCCTGGAGTGTAAACGTGGGCCCCCGGTACCAGCCCCAGCATTTT
CDR3aa: CAWSVNVGPRYQPQHF

d_gene: NA
abundance: NA
j_gene: TRBJ1-4
v_gene: TRBV5-1
CDR3nt: TGCGCCAGCAGCTTTCAGGGACGCACTAATGAAAAACTGTTTTTT
CDR3aa: CASSFQGRTNEKLFF

d_gene: NA
abundance: few
j_gene: TRBJ1-2
v_gene: TRBV10-3
CDR3nt: TGTGCCATCAGTGAAGGGACTAACTATGGCTACACCTTC
CDR3aa: CAISEGTNYGYTF